The 17 T cell receptor beta chains listed next were all sequenced from one sample in a study of T cell repertoires in aging, cancer and after chemotherapy. Amplification of TCR beta used genomic DNA extracted from peripheral blood. A mixed TRB-A/B primer pool amplified rearranged TRB by multiplex touch-down PCR. TCRdb fed the multiplex PCR reads into MiXCR, producing one record per CDR3 protein. The sample holds thousands of distinct CDR3 sequences; about 30% are singletons and the top ten take 3% to 4.5%. Source material: blood. The receptor source for this set is a human donor in good health.

This clonotype turned up a few times. The genes are TRBV15 and TRBJ1-1; 7 positions agree with TRBD1. This CDR3 has 13 residues. Looked up from germline, CDR1 is LNHNV and CDR2 is YYDKDF (reference sequence). V shed 5 bases, J shed 2 bases, and the junction held 2 bases outside the gene matches. The DNA of the CDR3 is TGTGCCACCAGCCGGACAGGCAACACTGAAGCTTTCTTT. Translation: CATSRTGNTEAFF.

Regarding this clonotype: No conserved phenylalanine or tryptophan is present at the end of the CDR3, so a read error is the likely explanation. Because the CDR3's place on the DNA is in doubt, the DNA is left out and the CDR3 is given as listed by TCRdb. The gene calls are TRBV11-1 and TRBJ2-7; the table's TRBD2 call for D was not verified on the DNA. From germline, CDR1 is SGHAT and CDR2 FQDESV (reference sequence). Including both end residues, the CDR3 is 8 amino acids long. The CDR3 here is CASSPGTS.

V gene TRBV6-4 combines with J gene TRBJ1-2, with 7 bases aligning to TRBD1. V gave up 0 bases and J gave up 0 bases; unmatched junction bases: 4. Germline lookup yields CDR1 MRHNA and CDR2 SNTAGT. CDR3 length: 16 amino acids. The CDR3: CASSDSETGPNYGYTF. In DNA form, the CDR3 reads TGTGCCAGCAGTGACTCGGAGACAGGGCCTAACTATGGCTACACCTTC.

The CDR3 sequence: CASSPTGTAGNTIYF. CDR3 DNA sequence: TGTGCCAGCTCACCTACCGGGACAGCTGGAAACACCATATATTTT. The chain couples TRBV18 to TRBJ1-3; 7 bases match TRBD1. V dropped 3 bases and J dropped 2; count of bases not matched to a gene: 4. The CDR3 loop spans 15 amino acids. From germline, CDR1 is KGHSH and CDR2 LQKENI. Combining the CDR3 with reference TRBV18 and TRBJ1-3 gives the whole variable domain NAGVMQNPRHLVRRRGQEARLRCSPMKGHSHVYWYRQLPEEGLKFMVYLQKENIIDESGMPKERFSAEFPKEGPSILRIQQVVRGDSAAYFCASSPTGTAGNTIYFGEGSWLTVV.

This rearrangement joins TRBV13 to TRBJ2-7; D gene uncertain. The germline V and J ends were trimmed by 0 bases and 3 bases, with 12 bases remaining between them. From germline, CDR1 is PRHDT and CDR2 FYEKMQ (reference sequence). The CDR3 totals 15 residues. DNA for the CDR3: TGTGCCAGCAGCTTAGGGGGTGGAGTAAGCTACGAGCAGTACTTC. Its translation: CASSLGGGVSYEQYF.

This clonotype was recorded a few times. This chain joins TRBV27 and TRBJ2-6; perhaps TRBD1 as D (6 bases). Germline CDR1 and CDR2: MNHEY and SMNVEV (reference sequence). CDR3 length: 19 residues. V lost 1 base, J lost 0 bases, and 16 bases lay in between. CDR3 loop: CASSLFKTGSSSGANVLTF. Here the CDR3 DNA reads TGTGCCAGCAGTTTATTTAAGACAGGATCTAGCTCTGGGGCCAACGTCCTGACTTTC.

V is TRBV20-1 and J is TRBJ2-6, with D uncertain. Germline V gene data show CDR1 as DFQATT and CDR2 as SNEGSKA (reference sequence). The germline V and J ends were trimmed by 2 bases and 1 base, with 12 bases remaining between them. The CDR3 consists of 16 residues. In nucleotides, the CDR3 is TGCAGTGCTAGAAACATCGTAGATTCTGGGGCCAACGTCCTGACTTTC. Translated: CSARNIVDSGANVLTF.

This clonotype was counted a few times. This chain joins TRBV5-4 and TRBJ2-5; TRBD1 matches at 10 bases. With 4 bases clipped from V and 5 bases from J, the junction kept 8 bases outside the gene matches. The CDR3 sequence is 15 residues long. Germline lookup yields CDR1 SGHNT and CDR2 YYREEE (reference sequence). The CDR3 loop is CASSPSTGGGETQYF. The CDR3 DNA reads TGTGCCAGCAGCCCCTCGACAGGGGGCGGGGAGACCCAGTACTTC.

V is TRBV5-6 and J is TRBJ1-3; D uncertain. The germline gives CDR1 SGHDT, CDR2 YYEEEE. Trimming took 1 base from V and 2 from J, leaving 1 base between them. CDR3 size: 12 residues. CDR3 protein: CASSLTGNTIYF. Written as DNA, the CDR3 is TGTGCCAGCAGCTTGACTGGAAACACCATATATTTT. Supplemented by reference TRBV5-6 and TRBJ1-3, the full variable domain reads DAGVTQSPTHLIKTRGQQVTLRCSPKSGHDTVSWYQQALGQGPQFIFQYYEEEERQRGNFPDRFSGHQFPNYSSELNVNALLLGDSALYLCASSLTGNTIYFGEGSWLTVV.

The chain carries TRBV4-2 and TRBJ2-1; TRBD1 is a possible D gene (6 bases). Trimming took off 3 bases at V and 9 bases at J, with 12 bases between the two ends. CDR3 size: 13 residues. CDR1 is LGHNA and CDR2 is YNFKEQ in the germline V gene. The CDR3 is CASSQTTGSEQFF. The DNA for the CDR3 is TGTGCCAGCAGCCAGACTACAGGGAGTGAGCAGTTCTTC.

The V and J genes are TRBV6-6 and TRBJ1-2; D call uncertain. This CDR3 has 13 amino acids. The germline V gene has CDR1 MNHNY and CDR2 SVGAGI (reference sequence). V shed 4 bases and J shed 0 bases, with 6 bases lying between them. The DNA for the CDR3 is TGTGCCAGCAGTTCCCGGTCTAACTATGGCTACACCTTC. Translation gives CASSSRSNYGYTF.

The sample holds a few counts of this clonotype. The chain links TRBV12-3 or TRBV12-4 to TRBJ1-2; TRBD1 matches at 10 bases. The CDR3 loop spans 16 amino acids. The J segment lost 11 bases and the V segment lost 7 bases, leaving 19 bases of the junction unmatched. Here the CDR3 DNA reads TGTGCCAGCACCCCCCCCCGGGACAGGGGCTACGTGTGGTACACCTTC. This translates into CASTPPRDRGYVWYTF.

The chain is built from TRBV13 and TRBJ2-7, with D possibly being TRBD2 (5 bases). From germline, CDR1 is PRHDT and CDR2 FYEKMQ (reference sequence). Trimming took 1 base from V and 7 from J, leaving 23 bases between them. The CDR3 is 17 amino acids. CDR3 in DNA: TGTGCCAGCAGCTTAGTCACGGCTCCCGAGAGGGTGGGGGAGCAGTACTTC. Protein: CASSLVTAPERVGEQYF.

This chain joins TRBV6-5 and TRBJ2-7; D unclear. Germline V CDR1 and CDR2: MNHEY, SVGAGI. This CDR3 has 17 amino acids. The V end was cut by 0 bases, the J end by 7 bases, with 22 bases between. CDR3 sequence reads: CASSYSSRPWTIKEQYF. The DNA of the CDR3 is TGTGCCAGCAGTTACTCAAGTCGTCCTTGGACCATTAAAGAGCAGTACTTC.

The rearrangement links TRBV6-5 to TRBJ1-4; maybe TRBD1 (5 bases). The V end was cut by 10 bases, the J end by 4 bases, with 16 bases between. The CDR3 spans 14 residues. Germline V gene lookup returns CDR1 MNHEY and CDR2 SVGAGI. This CDR3 is CATRRGLLNEKLFF. CDR3 sequence (DNA): TGTGCCACCCGAAGGGGTTTACTTAATGAAAAACTGTTTTTT.

This clonotype appeared a few times. The chain couples TRBV30 to TRBJ1-1; TRBD1 matches at 11 bases. Losses at the gene ends were 5 bases for V and 1 base for J; bases not matched to a gene: 6. Germline-derived CDR1 and CDR2 are GTSNPN and SVGIG (reference sequence). CDR3 length: 15 amino acids. The CDR3 reads CAWAWTGGPNTEAFF. Written as DNA, the CDR3 is TGTGCCTGGGCATGGACAGGGGGCCCGAACACTGAAGCTTTCTTT.

V gene TRBV12-3 or TRBV12-4 combines with J gene TRBJ1-5; no definite D call. The CDR3 length is 13 residues. The V end was cut by 5 bases, the J end by 4 bases, with 9 bases between. The CDR3 region has the DNA TGTGCCAGCAGTCAAGCCCCAAATCAGCCCCAGCATTTT. Amino acids: CASSQAPNQPQHF.